The clone carrying this T cell receptor (beta chain) was observed a few times. The data were taken from a study of human T cells and chemical hapten exposure. Study overall: The sensitizing agent was 2% DPC, placed on roughly 2 cm by roughly 2 cm of upper inner arm skin.

Germline values: CDR1 MNHEY, CDR2 SMNVEV (reference sequence). V dropped 3 bases and J dropped 1 base, with 6 bases sitting between them. This CDR3 contains 13 residues. Unique molecular identifiers were linked by the library to individual cDNA molecules. Each CDR3 protein gets one entry after TCRdb re-called the RACE reads with MiXCR. The sample lists 65,000 to 90,000 distinct CDR3 sequences, about 14% seen once, with approximately 4.5% in the top ten. Regarding time point: pre-sensitization, week 0. The treatment here: therapeutic diphenylcyclopropenone sensitization with weekly scalp DPC. Only after blood had been drawn was each patch test applied. Participating donors were patients with alopecia, aged 18 to 70 years, considered appropriate candidates for DPC.

The chain links TRBV27 to TRBJ1-1; no clear D gene. This sequence originates from a woman between 50 and 59 years old with alopecia areata. Some clones in this sample may be carry-over from other donors' samples. Source: whole blood, taken in connection with sensitization to the hapten diphenylcyclopropenone (DPC). The CDR3 spells CASSFSGNTEAFF. DNA of the CDR3: TGTGCCAGCAGTTTCTCGGGGAACACTGAAGCTTTCTTT.